The rows below give T cell receptor beta chains drawn from one sample of a study of CD8 T cells in Susac syndrome. Each CDR3 protein is one row after TCRdb ran MiXCR on the immunoSEQ multiplex PCR reads. The repertoire holds about 240,000 distinct CDR3 sequences, with 95% to 97% as singletons. The sequenced material came from CD4+ T cells from PBMCs. These receptors all come from a human donor with Susac syndrome. Each CDR3 is given without its conserved first and last residue. D genes are given only for firm matches.

V gene	J gene	D gene	CDR3 protein
TRBV12-3/TRBV12-4	TRBJ2-1	TRBD2	ASSAAASGSGEQF
TRBV4-2	TRBJ2-2	NA	ASSQEGLSTGELF
TRBV19	TRBJ2-5	NA	ASSMQGRETQY
TRBV28	TRBJ2-2	NA	ASNKDTTYTGELF
TRBV20-1	TRBJ2-1	TRBD2	SARHGGRIRDEQF
TRBV27	TRBJ2-4	NA	ASSLQGLDDIQY
TRBV9	TRBJ1-1	NA	ASSVGGERIMNTEAF
TRBV12-3/TRBV12-4	TRBJ1-1	NA	ASSRSGRPEAF
TRBV5-1	TRBJ2-1	NA	ASGLQTRWATEQF
TRBV7-9	TRBJ1-2	NA	ASSFAQTRGYT
TRBV12-3/TRBV12-4	TRBJ2-1	NA	ASRRTGLTYNEQF
TRBV18	TRBJ2-7	NA	ASSPPGGYSYEQY
TRBV11-2	TRBJ2-7	NA	ASSRVSRYHSYEQY
TRBV20-1	TRBJ2-7	NA	SARRGGGPYEQY
TRBV29-1	TRBJ1-1	NA	SVPSSGNTEAF
TRBV20-1	TRBJ2-5	NA	STNPWAPPETQY
TRBV6-5	TRBJ1-1	NA	ASSYSQGYTEAF
TRBV7-9	TRBJ2-1	NA	ASSLIPGPNNEQF
TRBV5-1	TRBJ2-7	NA	ASSRWNEQY
TRBV2	TRBJ2-7	NA	ASKARGHQSYEQY
TRBV11-2	TRBJ2-5	NA	ASSLSFAQETQY
TRBV5-1	TRBJ2-1	TRBD2	ASSSLRGSGRANEQF
TRBV24-1	TRBJ2-1	TRBD1	ATEPGQGRNEQF
TRBV5-6	TRBJ2-7	NA	ASSHPNRGEQY
TRBV20-1	TRBJ2-7	NA	SARDFVGYEQY
TRBV2	TRBJ1-1	TRBD1	ASSSRGGAF
TRBV12-3/TRBV12-4	TRBJ1-1	NA	ASSLTGLPEVEAF
TRBV20-1	TRBJ2-1	TRBD2	SARDLRGSPHNEQF
TRBV20-1	TRBJ2-5	NA	SARDPNQETQY
TRBV24-1	TRBJ2-2	NA	ADWESGELF
TRBV30	TRBJ1-1	NA	AWSVIDRLTTEAF
TRBV3-1	TRBJ2-1	NA	ASSQVLPRQISYNEQF
TRBV29-1	TRBJ2-7	NA	SSKLGQY
TRBV5-4	TRBJ2-7	TRBD1	ASSLDRELSYGRQY
TRBV20-1	TRBJ2-7	NA	SARDARPTYEQY
TRBV20-1	TRBJ2-5	NA	SARDRRGWETQY
TRBV11-2	TRBJ1-2	NA	ASSLGMAGYT
TRBV29-1	TRBJ2-2	TRBD1	SVGTGQMTGELF
TRBV20-1	TRBJ2-1	NA	SASRGSEQF
TRBV2	TRBJ2-1	NA	ASSLRDQGEQF
TRBV28	TRBJ2-1	NA	ASSKGQFNNEQF
TRBV12-3/TRBV12-4	TRBJ1-5	NA	ASNTATGGNQPQH
TRBV20-1	TRBJ2-7	NA	SAISGTQSYEQY
TRBV18	TRBJ2-7	TRBD1	ASSQGQVYEQY
TRBV7-8	TRBJ1-3	NA	ASSLYQESNTIY
TRBV2	TRBJ2-7	TRBD1	ASRQGPSSYEQY
TRBV6-6	TRBJ2-6	NA	ASSPAEANVLT
TRBV29-1	TRBJ1-3	NA	TCWGLGNTIY
TRBV18	TRBJ2-7	NA	ASSPATGTRYEQY
TRBV5-4	TRBJ2-1	TRBD2	ASSQDLSGSYNEQF
TRBV6-5	TRBJ2-7	NA	ASSYSLQPLSYEQY
TRBV30	TRBJ1-1	TRBD1	AWSPEGAAAF
TRBV6-1	TRBJ1-5	NA	ASSESLNQPQH
TRBV29-1	TRBJ1-3	NA	SVEDRLRAGGNTIY
TRBV29-1	TRBJ2-1	TRBD1	SGTGTGANNEQF
TRBV3-1	TRBJ2-7	NA	ASSQDRTSGQY
TRBV30	TRBJ2-1	NA	AWRQAWEQF